What follows are 7 T cell receptor beta chains derived from one specimen sequenced in a study of T-cell reconstitution after alpha-beta-depleted transplantation in children. Unique molecular identifiers were used to barcode this TCRbeta library. TCRdb reprocessed the PCR reads with MiXCR, giving one entry per CDR3 protein. This sample has a few hundred thousand distinct CDR3 sequences, with over 10% found just once. The specimen comprised PBMCs, mostly from graft donor cells, sampled 360 days after TCRalphabeta/CD19-depleted stem cell transplant. The receptors here all came from a male patient aged 10 to 17 who had a stem cell transplant for acute myeloid leukemia, so the T cells may come from the graft donor.

Many counts were recorded for this clonotype. J is TRBJ1-2 and V is TRBV20-1; D is perhaps TRBD1 (5 bases). Trimming took off 3 bases at V and 14 bases at J, with 19 bases between the two ends. Germline V gene data show CDR1 as DFQATT and CDR2 as SNEGSKA (reference sequence). The length of the CDR3 is 12 residues. The CDR3 reads CSASGVNRPQTF. The CDR3 DNA sequence: TGCAGTGCTAGTGGGGTTAACAGGCCCCAAACCTTC.

This clonotype has a handful of counts. The rearrangement joins TRBV6-1 to TRBJ2-5; 7 positions match TRBD2. The J segment lost 4 bases and the V segment lost 6 bases, leaving 11 bases of the junction unmatched. Germline CDR1 MNHNS, CDR2 SASEGT. The CDR3 has 15 residues. The CDR3 loop reads CASSRMGGEGETQYF. The CDR3 nucleotides read TGTGCCAGCAGCCGGATGGGGGGGGAGGGAGAGACCCAGTACTTC.

The rearrangement uses TRBV7-2 and TRBJ2-7; D not resolved. Germline lookup yields CDR1 SGHTA and CDR2 FQGNSA. The CDR3 sequence is 16 residues long. V gave up 2 bases and J gave up 2 bases, with 16 bases separating them. The CDR3 spells CASSLWPAVLTYEQYF. CDR3 DNA sequence: TGTGCCAGCAGCTTATGGCCGGCGGTACTAACCTACGAGCAGTACTTC.

The rearrangement uses TRBV20-1 and TRBJ1-1; 11 nucleotides match TRBD1. Germline CDR1 and CDR2: DFQATT and SNEGSKA (reference sequence). The CDR3 has 18 residues. Trimming removed 1 base from V and 2 bases from J; junction bases left unmatched: 12. The chain's CDR3 is CSARGPGTGGNSNTEAFF. The CDR3 nucleotides are TGCAGTGCTAGAGGGCCGGGGACAGGGGGAAACTCTAACACTGAAGCTTTCTTT.

This clonotype was observed at least ten times. The V call is TRBV13, the J call TRBJ2-1; 10 nucleotides line up with TRBD2. Germline V gene sequence: CDR1 PRHDT, CDR2 FYEKMQ (reference sequence). The CDR3 consists of 17 residues. V gave up 2 bases and J gave up 6 bases; unmatched junction bases: 10. In DNA, the CDR3 is TGTGCCAGCAGCTTAAGTAGGCTAGCGGGAGCACGCAATGAGCAGTTCTTC. It codes for CASSLSRLAGARNEQFF.

This clonotype was observed at least ten times. This sequence joins TRBV12-3 or TRBV12-4 and TRBJ2-1, with 15 positions matching TRBD2. The CDR3 consists of 15 residues. Losses at the gene ends were 6 bases for V and 8 bases for J; bases not matched to a gene: 5. The CDR3: CASSGTSGRLHEQFF. CDR3 in DNA: TGTGCCAGCAGCGGGACTAGCGGGAGGTTGCATGAGCAGTTCTTC.

This sequence joins TRBV7-2 and TRBJ2-1; 10 nucleotides line up with TRBD2. CDR1 and CDR2 (germline): SGHTA, FQGNSA. V shed 1 base and J 6 bases; nucleotides not matched to a gene: 3. The CDR3 is made up of 15 amino acids. The CDR3 nucleotides read TGTGCCAGCAGCTTAGTGGGGACTAGCGTCAATGAGCAGTTCTTC. It yields the protein CASSLVGTSVNEQFF.